This T cell receptor (beta chain) was obtained from a study of early T cells in non-severe SARS-CoV-2 infection. Study as a whole: Chains were not paired, and sequencing was done on bulk RNA from unsorted whole blood. Whole-study findings and limits: Anti-spike CD8 responses were favored in VDJdb matching, and private and CD4 specificities were missed.

The CDR3 consists of 17 residues. V dropped 7 bases and J dropped 5; count of bases not matched to a gene: 18. The germline CDR1 and CDR2 sequences are MNHNY and SVGAGI (reference sequence). Comment on this clonotype: Its antigen remains unidentified.

Unique molecular identifiers were added to individual cDNA molecules. TCRdb re-called the 5' RACE reads with MiXCR, one entry per CDR3 protein. This table has roughly 56,000 distinct CDR3 sequences, roughly 8.8% appearing once. The source material was whole blood. The sequence was obtained from an adult who was a healthcare worker with PCR-confirmed SARS-CoV-2 infection or an uninfected control (not recorded which). The rearrangement joins TRBV6-6 to TRBJ1-1; 8 bases agree with TRBD1. The CDR3: CASNLQGVPKRGTEAFF. The CDR3 bases are TGTGCCAGCAATTTACAGGGGGTCCCTAAGAGGGGTACTGAAGCTTTCTTT.